This TCR beta chain was sequenced in a study of T cell repertoires in cytomegalovirus infection. Using its own MiXCR run on the reads, TCRdb lists one record per CDR3 protein. This table holds approximately 500,000 distinct CDR3 sequences, around 10% found once. Findings and caveats of the study: HLA-C-restricted CMV-specific TCR beta clonotypes prevailed in the ex vivo response.

Germline loops: CDR1 DFQATT, CDR2 SNEGSKA (reference sequence). V lost 0 bases to trimming and J lost 5 bases, with 17 bases between them. The CDR3 spans 15 residues. This clonotype has a count of ten or more. Antigen: not known. The clonotype comes from a human donor in good health (CMV status not recorded). Some clones in this sample may be carry-over from other donors' samples. Input material: PBMCs. The chain links TRBV20-1 to TRBJ2-7; possibly TRBD2 for D (6 bases). CDR3 nucleotide sequence: TGCAGTGCTAGAGATAGGAGCTTGGGACTCAACGAGCAGTACTTC. This gives the protein CSARDRSLGLNEQYF.